A single sample gave rise to the 18 T cell receptor beta chains below, sequenced in a study of CD8 T cells in ankylosing spondylitis. Findings and caveats of the study: Seemingly characteristic of ankylosing spondylitis blood was a TCR beta motif consisting of about 8 highly homologous variants.

Each CDR3 protein is one row after TCRdb ran MiXCR on the 5' RACE reads. The sample carries 750,000 to 850,000 distinct CDR3 sequences, approximately 12% recorded once. No cognate antigen is known for these TCRs. The sequenced material came from blood, either unsorted or a sorted T cell fraction (not recorded which). Every receptor here comes from a male donor with ankylosing spondylitis.

The sample holds a few counts of this clonotype. The chain is built from TRBV7-9 and TRBJ1-1; D gene uncertain. CDR3 length: 12 residues. Germline CDR1 reads SEHNR; CDR2 reads FQNEAQ (reference sequence). The ends were cut back, 2 bases at V and 10 bases at J, with 11 bases in the middle. The CDR3 reads CASSLQLPGAFF. Here the CDR3 DNA reads TGTGCCAGCAGCTTACAACTTCCTGGAGCTTTCTTT.

This clonotype occurred a few times. The chain couples TRBV2 to TRBJ2-1, with D tentatively TRBD2 (6 bases). Germline V CDR1 and CDR2: SNHLY, FYNNEI. The ends were cut back, 1 base at V and 9 bases at J, with 10 bases in the middle. The CDR3 covers 13 residues. CDR3 bases: TGTGCCAGCAGTGAAGGGCCGGAGGGTGAGCAGTTCTTC. Its protein product is CASSEGPEGEQFF.

V and J are TRBV14 and TRBJ1-2, with TRBD1 as a possible D gene (5 bases). The CDR3 loop spans 15 amino acids. Germline CDR1 SGHDN, CDR2 FVKESK. Trimming left V 4 bases short and J 4 bases short, with 16 bases between. Here the CDR3 reads CASSPYWDRGYGYTF. The DNA of the CDR3 is TGTGCCAGCAGCCCATACTGGGACCGCGGCTATGGCTACACCTTC.

This clonotype was counted a few times. CDR3 nucleotides: TGTGCCAGCAGCTTTTATAGCTCATTGGACGAGCAGTACTTC. Residues: CASSFYSSLDEQYF. The rearrangement uses TRBV11-2 and TRBJ2-7; D remains unclear. The CDR3 is made up of 14 amino acids. Trimming removed 3 bases from V and 5 bases from J, with 14 bases in between. Germline CDR1 reads SGHAT; CDR2 reads FQNNGV.

This chain links TRBV6-1 with TRBJ2-7; 11 bases line up with TRBD2. The CDR3 has 16 amino acids. Germline V lookup: CDR1 MNHNS, CDR2 SASEGT. The V and J ends lost 6 bases and 0 bases, in that order; junction bases with no gene match: 7. This CDR3 reads CASRVAGGYSSYEQYF. CDR3 nucleotide sequence: TGTGCCAGCAGGGTAGCGGGAGGGTATAGCTCCTACGAGCAGTACTTC.

This clonotype has only a few counts. The rearrangement links TRBV4-2 to TRBJ2-2, with D hard to call. V was pared by 1 base and J by 6 bases, with 12 bases between. CDR1 is LGHNA, CDR2 YNFKEQ, per germline. The CDR3 totals 15 residues. The CDR3 region has the DNA TGTGCCAGCAGCCAAGCTCACAGTGGGTCCGGGGAGCTGTTTTTT. Amino acid sequence: CASSQAHSGSGELFF.

The chain joins TRBV7-2 to TRBJ2-1; D is undetermined. This CDR3 has 17 amino acids. Trimming removed 2 bases at V and 1 base at J, with 15 bases between. Per the germline V gene, CDR1 is SGHTA and CDR2 is FQGNSA. The CDR3 DNA sequence: TGTGCCAGCAGCTTACCCCCCCGGTTGGGGTCCTACAATGAGCAGTTCTTC. Residues: CASSLPPRLGSYNEQFF.

This clonotype occurred many times. The rearrangement joins TRBV29-1 to TRBJ1-1; tentatively, D is TRBD1 (6 bases). This CDR3 contains 12 residues. The ends were cut back, 4 bases at V and 3 bases at J, with 9 bases in the middle. The V gene's germline CDR1 is SQVTM and CDR2 ANQGSEA. CDR3 residues: CSVGGGDTEAFF. In nucleotides, the CDR3 is TGCAGCGTTGGTGGGGGCGACACTGAAGCTTTCTTT.

This sequence joins TRBV7-2 and TRBJ2-1; D may match TRBD1 or TRBD2 (5 bases each). The CDR3 length is 13 residues. Germline loops: CDR1 SGHTA, CDR2 FQGNSA. The germline V and J ends were trimmed by 5 bases and 12 bases, with 17 bases remaining between them. The CDR3, as DNA: TGTGCCAGCAGCAAATCATCCGGGGCGGGGCAGTTCTTC. This encodes CASSKSSGAGQFF.

This clonotype was seen repeatedly, ten times or more. V is TRBV20-1 and J is TRBJ2-2, with TRBD1 matching 7 bases. Germline V CDR1 and CDR2: DFQATT, SNEGSKA (reference sequence). This CDR3 is built from 14 residues. Trimming took 3 bases from V and 5 from J; bases not matched to a gene: 6. The CDR3 is CSASRDSGTGELFF. In DNA form, the CDR3 reads TGCAGTGCTAGTCGGGACAGCGGAACCGGGGAGCTGTTTTTT.

This clonotype was seen ten or more times. This sequence joins TRBV7-8 and TRBJ1-5; 10 bases fit TRBD1. Germline V gene data show CDR1 as SGHVS and CDR2 as FQNEAQ. The CDR3 extends over 14 amino acids. Unmatched junction bases numbered 5, after V lost 5 bases and J lost 7 bases. The CDR3 sequence: CASSPRDRGQPQHF. As DNA, the CDR3 is TGTGCCAGCAGCCCGCGGGACAGGGGACAGCCCCAGCATTTT.

This chain uses TRBV29-1 with TRBJ1-1; a weak D match, TRBD1 (6 bases). Deletions cut 7 bases from V and 4 bases from J, with 13 bases between. Germline values: CDR1 SQVTM, CDR2 ANQGSEA. CDR3 length: 12 amino acids. The CDR3 DNA reads TGCAGCGCCGGGTGGGGGCGCACTGAAGCTTTCTTT. Residues: CSAGWGRTEAFF.

This clonotype was seen at least ten times. This chain uses TRBV20-1 with TRBJ2-7; D may be TRBD1 or TRBD2 (5 bases each). The CDR3 has 13 amino acids. Germline lookup yields CDR1 DFQATT and CDR2 SNEGSKA (reference sequence). The V and J ends lost 6 bases and 2 bases respectively, with 14 bases between them. In DNA form, the CDR3 reads TGCAGTGCCCCCCGGGGACCTCCCTACGAGCAGTACTTC. Protein: CSAPRGPPYEQYF.

In this sample, this clonotype turned up many times. The genes are TRBV29-1 and TRBJ1-5, with no clear D. Looked up from germline, CDR1 is SQVTM and CDR2 is ANQGSEA. Between the trimmed V and J ends, which lost 4 bases and 5 bases, there was a span of 9 bases. This CDR3 spans 12 amino acids. Written as DNA, the CDR3 is TGCAGCGTTGGAGGGCTGGATCAGCCCCAGCATTTT. Translated, it gives CSVGGLDQPQHF.

This clonotype was detected ten times or more. The chain employs TRBV30 and TRBJ2-3; 7 positions match TRBD2. This CDR3 is 12 amino acids long. With V trimmed by 2 bases and J by 6 bases, 2 bases remained unmatched. Germline V gene lookup returns CDR1 GTSNPN and CDR2 SVGIG (reference sequence). This chain's CDR3 is CAWSPGGDTQYF. The DNA for the CDR3 is TGTGCCTGGAGTCCCGGGGGGGATACGCAGTATTTT.

This clonotype has ten or more counts. This sequence joins TRBV29-1 and TRBJ2-3; the D is unclear. Germline loops: CDR1 SQVTM, CDR2 ANQGSEA. V shed 6 bases and J shed 0 bases, with 10 bases lying between them. The CDR3 is 13 residues long. CDR3 sequence reads: CSVRQPSTDTQYF. The CDR3 DNA is TGCAGCGTGAGGCAGCCTAGCACAGATACGCAGTATTTT.

This clonotype was seen a few times. CDR3 DNA: TGCAGTGCTAGAGGTCAGACCGCTCGGGACACCCCAAACTATAATTCACCCCTCCACTTT. Protein sequence: CSARGQTARDTPNYNSPLHF. The chain couples TRBV20-1 to TRBJ1-6, with D perhaps TRBD1 (6 bases). Germline CDR1 and CDR2: DFQATT and SNEGSKA (reference sequence). The CDR3 is 20 amino acids. Trimming removed 1 base from V and 3 bases from J, with 25 bases in between.

This clonotype occurred many times. The chain links TRBV12-3 or TRBV12-4 to TRBJ2-1; TRBD2 agrees at 8 bases. Trimming at V came to 5 bases and at J to 4 bases, leaving 13 bases not matched to a gene. The length of the CDR3 is 17 residues. The CDR3 region has the DNA TGTGCCAGCAGTCGTACCCTGAGCGGGAGAGGGTACAATGAGCAGTTCTTC. Amino acid sequence: CASSRTLSGRGYNEQFF.